These 13 T cell receptor beta chains share one sample of origin, sequenced in a study of shared clonotypes between healthy human individuals. Assay used: immunoSEQ multiplex PCR; TCRdb lists only in-frame clones, some missing. The sample gives about 980,000 clones, around 80% of which show up once; about 1.5% is in the top ten. The sample taken for sequencing was memory CD4+ T cells sorted from blood. Subset described: CD45RA-negative fraction. Receptor source: a man aged 18 to 29 in good health.

The rearrangement joins TRBV5-4 to TRBJ1-1, with D possibly TRBD1 on 5 matching bases. This CDR3 is built from 16 residues. V was trimmed by 3 bases and J by 1 base, leaving 16 bases between them. CDR1 SGHNT and CDR2 YYREEE come from the germline V gene (reference sequence). The CDR3 coding sequence is TGTGCCAGCAGCTGGGGTCAGGGAATAAGGAACACTGAAGCTTTCTTT. This gives the protein CASSWGQGIRNTEAFF.

The rearrangement uses TRBV28 and TRBJ1-4, with 7 bases that match TRBD1. Germline CDR1 reads MDHEN; CDR2 reads SYDVKM. The V segment lost 4 bases and the J segment 4 bases; nucleotides outside the gene matches: 3. The CDR3 totals 14 residues. The CDR3 loop reads CASSSQGGNEKLFF. For the CDR3, the DNA is TGTGCCAGCAGTTCCCAGGGGGGTAATGAAAAACTGTTTTTT.

This clone was counted many times. V usage is TRBV27 and J usage is TRBJ2-7; possible D gene TRBD1, 5 bases. V was pared by 4 bases and J by 5 bases, with 12 bases between. The CDR3 contains 13 residues. Germline CDR1 MNHEY, CDR2 SMNVEV (reference sequence). The CDR3 reads CASSSTEYHEQYF. DNA for the CDR3: TGTGCCAGCAGTTCGACAGAATACCACGAGCAGTACTTC.

The V call is TRBV12-5, the J call TRBJ2-3, with D perhaps being TRBD1 or TRBD2 (6 bases each). The CDR3 length is 16 residues. Germline V gene sequence: CDR1 LGHNT, CDR2 FRNRAP. Trimming removed 7 bases from V and 2 bases from J, with 19 bases in between. This CDR3 is CASAVGAGTYTDTQYF. The CDR3, as DNA: TGTGCTAGTGCTGTGGGGGCGGGGACCTACACAGATACGCAGTATTTT.

The V gene is TRBV15, the J gene TRBJ2-3, with D maybe TRBD2 (6 bases). In germline, CDR1 is LNHNV, CDR2 YYDKDF (reference sequence). The CDR3 length is 12 residues. Trimming took off 8 bases at V and 5 bases at J, with 11 bases between the two ends. CDR3 coding DNA: TGTGCCACCGGGACGGAGGGAGATACGCAGTATTTT. Protein: CATGTEGDTQYF.

This clone was found once. V gene TRBV27 combines with J gene TRBJ2-1, with 8 bases aligning to TRBD2. Looked up from germline, CDR1 is MNHEY and CDR2 is SMNVEV (reference sequence). The CDR3 length is 15 residues. V dropped 0 bases and J dropped 6; count of bases not matched to a gene: 4. The CDR3 region is CASSLSSGSFNEQFF. CDR3 nucleotides: TGTGCCAGCAGTTTATCCAGCGGGAGTTTCAATGAGCAGTTCTTC.

This rearrangement joins TRBV7-6 to TRBJ2-5, with D maybe TRBD2 (6 bases). This CDR3 region has 14 residues. The V gene lost 3 bases and the J gene lost 0 bases, with 8 bases spanning the gap. Germline assignment: CDR1 SGHVS and CDR2 FNYEAQ. The CDR3 DNA follows: TGTGCCAGCAGCTTGGGGAGGCACCAAGAGACCCAGTACTTC. Translating it yields CASSLGRHQETQYF.

This chain joins TRBV28 and TRBJ2-1; D is possibly TRBD2 (6 bases). The CDR3 runs 16 residues. CDR1 and CDR2 (germline): MDHEN, SYDVKM. V lost 3 bases and J 0 bases, leaving 12 bases between the germline ends. The CDR3 loop is CASSFLSGSSYNEQFF. Here the CDR3 DNA reads TGTGCCAGCAGTTTCCTTAGCGGTAGCTCCTACAATGAGCAGTTCTTC. Filled out from reference TRBV28 and TRBJ2-1, the complete variable domain reads DVKVTQSSRYLVKRTGEKVFLECVQDMDHENMFWYRQDPGLGLRLIYFSYDVKMKEKGDIPEGYSVSREKKERFSLILESASTNQTSMYLCASSFLSGSSYNEQFFGPGTRLTVL.

The chain employs TRBV6-1 and TRBJ2-1; D may be TRBD1 or TRBD2 (6 bases each). This CDR3 spans 14 amino acids. The germline CDR1 and CDR2 sequences are MNHNS and SASEGT. V gave up 10 bases and J gave up 10 bases, with 23 bases separating them. CDR3 sequence reads: CATRQGTSVNEQFF. The CDR3 coding sequence is TGTGCCACCCGTCAGGGGACTTCAGTGAACGAGCAGTTCTTC.

The rearrangement links TRBV6-6 to TRBJ1-2; no reliable D call. CDR3 length equals 14 residues. Trimming took 6 bases from V and 2 from J, leaving 13 bases between them. Germline V gene lookup returns CDR1 MNHNY and CDR2 SVGAGI (reference sequence). DNA of the CDR3: TGTGCCAGCAGACCGGACCACCTCAACTATGGCTACACCTTC. Protein product: CASRPDHLNYGYTF.

This clone has just one count. The chain employs TRBV5-1 and TRBJ2-2; TRBD1 is a possible D gene (5 bases). Germline V gene data show CDR1 as SGHRS and CDR2 as YFSETQ. V was cut by 0 bases and J by 1 base, with 13 bases left in between. This CDR3 is 17 amino acids long. The CDR3 DNA is TGCGCCAGCAGCTTGGATCCCGACAGAAAGAACACCGGGGAGCTGTTTTTT. Its translation is CASSLDPDRKNTGELFF.

The sample holds a few counts of this clone. In DNA form, the CDR3 reads TGTGCCAGCATTGGTGGGACAGGGGTATCGGCTGAAGCTTTCTTT. Its protein product is CASIGGTGVSAEAFF. The chain recombines TRBV6-1 with TRBJ1-1; 10 positions match TRBD1. V was pared by 7 bases and J by 6 bases, with 11 bases of the junction left unmatched. The V gene's germline CDR1 is MNHNS and CDR2 SASEGT. CDR3 length equals 15 residues.

The V call is TRBV5-1, the J call TRBJ1-1; tentatively, D is TRBD1 (6 bases). Germline V gene lookup returns CDR1 SGHRS and CDR2 YFSETQ. This CDR3 is built from 14 residues. Trimming pared 0 bases from V and 4 bases from J, leaving 10 bases between. The CDR3 nucleotides are TGCGCCAGCAGCTTGGGACAGGCGGCCACTGAAGCTTTCTTT. It codes for CASSLGQAATEAFF.